These 15 T cell receptor beta chains came from one sample sequenced in a study of blood T cell repertoires in COVID-19. Only in-frame clones appear in the TCRdb table, and some are missing; sequencing was by immunoSEQ multiplex PCR. The sample lists under 80,000 clones, about four fifths seen once, with around 10% in the top ten. The sample consisted of peripheral blood. These receptors all come from a man between 45 and 60 years old with acute or convalescent COVID-19.

The gene calls are TRBV5-1 and TRBJ2-5, with D maybe TRBD1 (5 bases). Germline CDR1 SGHRS, CDR2 YFSETQ. V was trimmed by 4 bases and J by 5 bases, leaving 18 bases between them. This CDR3 has 15 residues. The CDR3: CASSPLTVSGETQYF. The CDR3 DNA reads as TGCGCCAGCAGCCCCCTGACAGTCTCCGGGGAGACCCAGTACTTC.

The chain joins TRBV9 to TRBJ2-1; TRBD2 might be the D (6 bases). The CDR3 has 15 residues. CDR1 is SGDLS, CDR2 YYNGEE, per germline. Between the trimmed V and J ends, which lost 3 bases and 6 bases, there was a span of 16 bases. CDR3 protein: CASSGRLVSLNEQFF. The CDR3 DNA follows: TGTGCCAGCAGCGGACGACTAGTCAGCCTCAATGAGCAGTTCTTC.

J is TRBJ1-2 and V is TRBV19; tentatively, D is TRBD1 (6 bases). The CDR3 is 13 amino acids. Germline-derived CDR1 and CDR2 are LNHDA and SQIVND (reference sequence). With 11 bases removed from V and 4 bases from J, the gap between germline ends came to 17 bases. CDR3 DNA sequence: TGTGCCGGATTGAACAGGGAGTCCTATGGCTACACCTTC. Translation: CAGLNRESYGYTF.

This chain connects TRBV6-2 or TRBV6-3 to TRBJ1-1; TRBD1 aligns across 9 bases. The CDR3 loop spans 16 amino acids. V lost 5 bases, J lost 0 bases, and 7 bases stayed unmatched. Germline V gene data show CDR1 as MNHEY and CDR2 as SVGEGT. The CDR3 DNA reads as TGTGCCAGCAGTCACGGACAGGGGAAGTTGAACACTGAAGCTTTCTTT. It specifies CASSHGQGKLNTEAFF.

The CDR3 loop is CASSMALGPFQYF. The CDR3, as DNA: TGTGCCAGCAGTATGGCCCTAGGCCCCTTTCAGTATTTT. V is TRBV12-3 or TRBV12-4 and J is TRBJ2-3; D is ambiguous. The CDR3 has 13 amino acids. V dropped 5 bases and J dropped 12 bases, with 18 bases sitting between them.

The chain employs TRBV12-3 or TRBV12-4 and TRBJ1-6; no clear D. This CDR3 spans 12 amino acids. V lost 2 bases, J lost 10 bases, and 6 bases lay in between. The CDR3 nucleotides are TGTGCCAGCAGTTTACGGCGGTCACCCCTCCACTTT. Protein sequence: CASSLRRSPLHF.

The V and J genes are TRBV27 and TRBJ1-2; no reliable D call. This CDR3 is built from 13 residues. Germline lookup yields CDR1 MNHEY and CDR2 SMNVEV (reference sequence). Trimming removed 6 bases from V and 0 bases from J, with 8 bases in between. For the CDR3, the DNA is TGTGCCAGCAGAGCGGACGCTAACTATGGCTACACCTTC. Amino acid sequence: CASRADANYGYTF.

DNA for the CDR3: TGTGCCAGCAGTTCGGGACAGCCTGCCCAAGAGACCCAGTACTTC. It specifies CASSSGQPAQETQYF. The chain combines TRBV28 with TRBJ2-5, with 7 bases fitting TRBD1. The germline V gene encodes CDR1 MDHEN and CDR2 SYDVKM. The V segment lost 4 bases and the J segment 1 base; nucleotides outside the gene matches: 6. CDR3 length equals 15 residues.

The V gene is TRBV14, the J gene TRBJ2-3, with 7 bases that match TRBD2. CDR1 and CDR2 from the germline V gene are SGHDN and FVKESK. The CDR3 has 19 residues. V was clipped by 2 bases and J by 0 bases; unmatched bases: 14. The DNA for the CDR3 is TGTGCCAGCAGCCAACGGACCATACCCTTTAGCGGGAGCACAGATACGCAGTATTTT. Translating gives CASSQRTIPFSGSTDTQYF.

The chain carries TRBV7-3 and TRBJ1-6, with 9 bases matching TRBD1. Trimming at V came to 4 bases and at J to 7 bases, leaving 2 bases not matched to a gene. Germline V gene sequence: CDR1 SGHTA, CDR2 FQGTGA. The CDR3 extends over 14 amino acids. The CDR3 sequence is CASSSDRGNSPLHF. The CDR3 nucleotides read TGTGCCAGCAGCTCGGACAGGGGCAATTCACCCCTCCACTTT. The entire variable domain, with the rest obtained from reference TRBV7-3 and TRBJ1-6, is as follows: GAGVSQTPSNKVTEKGKYVELRCDPISGHTALYWYRQSLGQGPEFLIYFQGTGAADDSGLPNDRFFAVRPEGSVSTLKIQRTERGDSAVYLCASSSDRGNSPLHFGNGTRLTVT.

V usage is TRBV12-5 and J usage is TRBJ1-1; D is ambiguous. Germline-derived CDR1 and CDR2 are LGHNT and FRNRAP. This CDR3 spans 17 amino acids. Trimming cost V 0 bases and J 3 bases, with 17 bases left between them. This CDR3 reads CASGLVRTDGSYTEAFF. The CDR3 DNA sequence: TGTGCTAGTGGTTTGGTACGAACAGATGGTTCGTACACTGAAGCTTTCTTT.

This chain joins TRBV5-5 and TRBJ1-3, with D possibly matching TRBD1 (5 bases). Germline V gene data show CDR1 as SGHKS and CDR2 as YYEKEE (reference sequence). CDR3 length: 16 amino acids. Trimming took off 4 bases at V and 3 bases at J, with 17 bases between the two ends. The CDR3: CASSRSGGVGGNTIYF. The CDR3 coding sequence is TGTGCCAGCAGCCGGTCGGGAGGGGTCGGTGGAAACACCATATATTTT.

The chain employs TRBV4-3 and TRBJ2-7; the D is unclear. Germline V gene sequence: CDR1 LGHNA, CDR2 YSLEER. Deletions cut 0 bases from V and 2 bases from J, with 14 bases between. The length of the CDR3 is 16 residues. CDR3 nucleotide sequence: TGCGCCAGCAGCCAAGACCGCCACCAACCAGCCTACGAGCAGTACTTC. Its translation: CASSQDRHQPAYEQYF.

V is TRBV11-3 and J is TRBJ1-1; D unclear. V shed 5 bases and J shed 3 bases, with 10 bases lying between them. There are 13 residues in the CDR3. Germline V gene data show CDR1 as SGHNT and CDR2 as YENEEA. CDR3 coding DNA: TGTGCCAGCAGCCGACTGATGGACACTGAAGCTTTCTTT. Amino acids: CASSRLMDTEAFF.

The chain joins TRBV6-2 or TRBV6-3 to TRBJ1-2; no clear D. The V and J ends lost 7 bases and 7 bases respectively, with 16 bases between them. The CDR3 runs to 13 residues. Germline V CDR1 and CDR2: MNHEY, SVGEGT. CDR3 in DNA: TGTGCCAGCACCCCGACGGAGAGCGGTGGCTACACCTTC. Translating gives CASTPTESGGYTF.